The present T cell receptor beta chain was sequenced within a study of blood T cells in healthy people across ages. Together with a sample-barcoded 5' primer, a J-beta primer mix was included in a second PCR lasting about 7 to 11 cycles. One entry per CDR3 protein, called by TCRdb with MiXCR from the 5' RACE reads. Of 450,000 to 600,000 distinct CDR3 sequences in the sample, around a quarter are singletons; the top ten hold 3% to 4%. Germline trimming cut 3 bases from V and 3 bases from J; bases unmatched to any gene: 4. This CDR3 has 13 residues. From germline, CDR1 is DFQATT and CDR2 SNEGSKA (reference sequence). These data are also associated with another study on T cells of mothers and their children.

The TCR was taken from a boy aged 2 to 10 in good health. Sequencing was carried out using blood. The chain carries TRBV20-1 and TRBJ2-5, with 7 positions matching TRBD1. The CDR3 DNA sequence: TGCAGTGCTAGCCCCGGGACAGAAGAGACCCAGTACTTC. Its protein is CSASPGTEETQYF.